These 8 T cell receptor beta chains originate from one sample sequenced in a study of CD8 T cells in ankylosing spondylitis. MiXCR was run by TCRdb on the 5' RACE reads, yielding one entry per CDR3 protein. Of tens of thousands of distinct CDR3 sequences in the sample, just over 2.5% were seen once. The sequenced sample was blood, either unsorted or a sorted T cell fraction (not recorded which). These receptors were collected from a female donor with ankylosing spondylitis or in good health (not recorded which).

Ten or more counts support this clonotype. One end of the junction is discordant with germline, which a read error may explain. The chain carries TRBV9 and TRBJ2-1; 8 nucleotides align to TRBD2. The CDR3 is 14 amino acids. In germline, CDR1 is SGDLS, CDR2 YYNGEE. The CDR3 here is CASSATTGTSSLVF. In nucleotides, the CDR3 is TGTGCCAGCAGCGCTACGACCGGGACTAGTAGTTTGGTCTTC.

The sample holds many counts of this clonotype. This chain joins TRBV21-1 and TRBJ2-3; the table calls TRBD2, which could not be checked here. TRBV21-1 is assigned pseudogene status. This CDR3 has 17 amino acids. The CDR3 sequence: CASSSESGRLSWDTQYF. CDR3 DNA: TGTGCCAGCAGCTCCGAAAGCGGGAGGCTTAGTTGGGATACGCAGTATTTT.

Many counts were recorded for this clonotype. This CDR3 is CASSQEAGSKNIQYF. As DNA, the CDR3 is TGTGCCAGCAGCCAGGAAGCGGGGAGCAAAAACATTCAGTACTTC. The chain links TRBV9 to TRBJ2-4; 7 bases are shared with TRBD2. The CDR3 has 15 amino acids. V shed 4 bases, J shed 3 bases, and the junction held 7 bases outside the gene matches. Germline V lookup: CDR1 SGDLS, CDR2 YYNGEE.

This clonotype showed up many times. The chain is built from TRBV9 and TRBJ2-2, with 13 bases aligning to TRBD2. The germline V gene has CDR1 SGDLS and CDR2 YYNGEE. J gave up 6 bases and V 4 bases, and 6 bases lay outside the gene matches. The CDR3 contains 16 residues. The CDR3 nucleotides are TGTGCCAGCAGCAAACTAGCGGGGGGGCCGTCCGGGGAGCTGTTTTTT. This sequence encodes CASSKLAGGPSGELFF.

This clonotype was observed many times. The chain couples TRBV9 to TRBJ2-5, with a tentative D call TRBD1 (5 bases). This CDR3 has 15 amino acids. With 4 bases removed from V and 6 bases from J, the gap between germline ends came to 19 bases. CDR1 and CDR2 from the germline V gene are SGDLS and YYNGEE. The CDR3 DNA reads TGTGCCAGCAGCCAGAATGAAGGGGTCGTCAAGACCCAGTACTTC. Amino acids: CASSQNEGVVKTQYF. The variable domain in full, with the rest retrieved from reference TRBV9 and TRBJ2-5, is DSGVTQTPKHLITATGQRVTLRCSPRSGDLSVYWYQQSLDQGLQFLIQYYNGEERAKGNILERFSAQQFPDLHSELNLSSLELGDSALYFCASSQNEGVVKTQYFGPGTRLLVL.

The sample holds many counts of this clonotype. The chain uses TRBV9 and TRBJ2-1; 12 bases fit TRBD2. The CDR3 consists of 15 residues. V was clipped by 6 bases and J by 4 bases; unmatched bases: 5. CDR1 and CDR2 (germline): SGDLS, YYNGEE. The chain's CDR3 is CASTRTSGMYNEQFF. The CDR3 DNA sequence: TGTGCCAGCACTCGGACTAGCGGGATGTACAATGAGCAGTTCTTC.

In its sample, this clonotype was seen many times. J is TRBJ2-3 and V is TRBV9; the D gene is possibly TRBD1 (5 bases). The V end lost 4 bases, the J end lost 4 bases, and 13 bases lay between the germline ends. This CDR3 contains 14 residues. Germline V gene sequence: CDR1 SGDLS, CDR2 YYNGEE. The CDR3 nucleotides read TGTGCCAGCAGCCCACAGGTCCCCCCAGATACGCAGTATTTT. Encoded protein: CASSPQVPPDTQYF.

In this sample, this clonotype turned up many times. The CDR3 DNA follows: TGTGCCAGCAGCGTAGGAAGGGGGGGGGCCGGCACAGATACGCAGTATTTT. This codes for CASSVGRGGAGTDTQYF. The chain joins TRBV9 to TRBJ2-3; weak D call: TRBD2 (7 bases). Germline V CDR1 and CDR2: SGDLS, YYNGEE. V dropped 0 bases and J dropped 1 base, with 15 bases sitting between them. The CDR3 length is 17 residues.